These 15 T cell receptor beta chains originate from one sample sequenced in a study of long-term antiretroviral therapy in people with HIV. Samples were assayed with immunoSEQ v3.0 at survey level. Profiled with immunoSEQ multiplex PCR; TCRdb holds only in-frame clones, not every one. The data contain about 25,000 clones, over 70% of them singletons. The sequencing here drew on unsorted PBMCs, taken 3 years after starting antiretroviral therapy. These receptors all stem from a man between 18 and 35 years old with HIV.

This clone was counted once. This chain links TRBV5-8 with TRBJ1-3; the D is unclear. Trimming left V 7 bases short and J 0 bases short, with 8 bases between. CDR1 is SGHTS, CDR2 YDEGEE, per germline. This CDR3 has 13 amino acids. The CDR3 protein is CASGYISGNTIYF. CDR3 in DNA: TGTGCCAGCGGCTATATCTCTGGAAACACCATATATTTT.

V gene TRBV6-1 combines with J gene TRBJ1-4; perhaps TRBD1 as D (6 bases). The ends were cut back, 6 bases at V and 2 bases at J, with 16 bases in the middle. Germline V CDR1 and CDR2: MNHNS, SASEGT. The length of the CDR3 is 16 residues. The CDR3 nucleotides are TGTGCCAGCAGGGAAAGGGTGGGGGGCACTAATGAAAAACTGTTTTTT. Amino acids: CASRERVGGTNEKLFF.

The genes are TRBV2 and TRBJ1-1; 8 bases match TRBD1. This CDR3 is built from 15 residues. V lost 2 bases, J lost 3 bases, and 5 bases stayed unmatched. Germline V lookup: CDR1 SNHLY, CDR2 FYNNEI. CDR3 sequence (DNA): TGTGCCAGCAGTGAAACCCCGACAGGGGACACTGAAGCTTTCTTT. It codes for CASSETPTGDTEAFF.

The chain uses TRBV5-3 and TRBJ1-1, with D perhaps TRBD1 (5 bases). TRBV5-3 is classed as an ORF, of uncertain function. This CDR3 is 12 amino acids long. Trimming pared 10 bases from V and 4 bases from J, leaving 14 bases between. The CDR3 loop is CAGGGVGTEAFF. The CDR3 DNA is TGTGCCGGGGGTGGGGTGGGCACTGAAGCTTTCTTT.

This clone was seen more than once but under ten times. The chain links TRBV5-4 to TRBJ2-7, with D hard to call. The CDR3 has 12 amino acids. The germline gives CDR1 SGHNT, CDR2 YYREEE (reference sequence). The V gene lost 5 bases and the J gene lost 5 bases, with 11 bases spanning the gap. The CDR3, as DNA: TGTGCCAGCAGTCGGACGGCCGACGAGCAGTACTTC. Amino acids: CASSRTADEQYF.

The chain joins TRBV10-3 to TRBJ1-2, with a possible D match to TRBD1 (6 bases). Germline loops: CDR1 ENHRY, CDR2 SYGVKD. V was cut by 6 bases and J by 6 bases, with 17 bases left in between. The CDR3 totals 14 residues. This chain's CDR3 is CAISQGTGNHGYTF. CDR3 in DNA: TGTGCCATCAGCCAAGGAACAGGGAACCATGGCTACACCTTC.

The rearrangement joins TRBV6-5 to TRBJ2-7; 7 bases are shared with TRBD1. CDR1 is MNHEY and CDR2 is SVGAGI in the germline V gene. The V segment lost 7 bases and the J segment 2 bases; nucleotides outside the gene matches: 8. The CDR3 runs to 14 residues. The CDR3 reads CASTPGGEAYEQYF. As DNA, the CDR3 is TGTGCCAGCACCCCAGGGGGAGAGGCCTACGAGCAGTACTTC.

V gene TRBV6-5 combines with J gene TRBJ2-7, with D perhaps matching TRBD1 (6 bases). Germline V gene data show CDR1 as MNHEY and CDR2 as SVGAGI. The CDR3 is 13 amino acids. Trimming cost V 5 bases and J 3 bases, with 11 bases left between them. CDR3: CASSDHRDYEQYV. CDR3 bases: TGTGCCAGCAGTGACCACAGGGACTACGAGCAGTACGTC.

The J gene is TRBJ1-4, the V gene TRBV6-1, with D maybe TRBD1 (6 bases). CDR1 and CDR2 (germline): MNHNS, SASEGT. Trimming left V 6 bases short and J 7 bases short, with 15 bases between. This CDR3 spans 14 amino acids. The CDR3 DNA reads as TGTGCCAGCAGGAGGGGGGGGCTTGGTGAAAAACTGTTTTTT. Its protein product is CASRRGGLGEKLFF.

The V call is TRBV4-1, the J call TRBJ1-5, with D possibly being TRBD1 (5 bases). V lost 0 bases to trimming and J lost 11 bases, with 8 bases between them. CDR1 and CDR2 from the germline V gene are MGHRA and YSYEKL. The CDR3 runs to 12 residues. CDR3 bases: TGCGCCAGCAGCCAAGAGGGGACGGCCCAGCATTTT. It encodes CASSQEGTAQHF.

V and J are TRBV11-2 and TRBJ1-6; D is unresolved. This CDR3 has 14 residues. Germline CDR1 SGHAT, CDR2 FQNNGV. With 2 bases removed from V and 7 bases from J, the gap between germline ends came to 9 bases. In DNA form, the CDR3 reads TGTGCCAGCAGCTTATTGAGTATAAATTCACCCCTCCACTTT. It codes for CASSLLSINSPLHF.

The chain has TRBV6-5 and TRBJ1-4, with no clear D. The length of the CDR3 is 13 residues. Looked up from germline, CDR1 is MNHEY and CDR2 is SVGAGI. Trimming took 5 bases from V and 8 from J, leaving 12 bases between them. The CDR3 coding sequence is TGTGCCAGCAGTCGCGTCGGTTGGGAAAAACTGTTTTTT. Residues: CASSRVGWEKLFF.

V usage is TRBV6-5 and J usage is TRBJ1-2; TRBD1 agrees at 12 bases. The CDR3 length is 14 residues. V gave up 5 bases and J gave up 7 bases; unmatched junction bases: 5. The germline gives CDR1 MNHEY, CDR2 SVGAGI. DNA for the CDR3: TGTGCCAGCAGTCCGGGACAGGGGGCTGGTGGCTACACCTTC. Translation gives CASSPGQGAGGYTF.

The chain links TRBV5-4 to TRBJ1-3; D is uncertain. CDR3 length: 14 amino acids. Germline V gene sequence: CDR1 SGHNT, CDR2 YYREEE (reference sequence). Between the trimmed V and J ends, which lost 6 bases and 0 bases, there was a span of 10 bases. CDR3 residues: CASIRHGSGNTIYF. The CDR3 DNA reads as TGTGCCAGCATCAGACACGGCTCTGGAAACACCATATATTTT.

This sequence joins TRBV27 and TRBJ1-1; D remains unclear. The CDR3 length is 14 residues. Between the trimmed V and J ends, which lost 3 bases and 5 bases, there was a span of 13 bases. The germline V gene encodes CDR1 MNHEY and CDR2 SMNVEV (reference sequence). The CDR3 DNA follows: TGTGCCAGCAGTTTGGGGAGCTTTGTTACTGAAGCTTTCTTT. This codes for CASSLGSFVTEAFF.